Listed below are T cell receptor beta chains from one sample, sequenced in a study of OX40 agonist ivuxolimab in advanced cancers. Assay used: immunoSEQ multiplex PCR; TCRdb lists only in-frame clones, some missing. The sample has roughly 60,000 clones, about 84% seen once. The specimen comprised CD4+ or CD8+ T cells sorted from blood, sampled in a trial of the OX40 agonist ivuxolimab. These receptors came from an adult with an advanced solid tumor such as melanoma, head and neck, liver or kidney cancer. Both conserved end residues are part of each CDR3. The order of the fields is clone size, J gene, V gene, D gene, CDR3 protein, CDR3 DNA. The D gene is left open where the match is weak. Some rows have no size entry. The others give once, few or many, or a class for an expanded clone.

clone_size: once; j_call: TRBJ1-1; v_call: TRBV4-2; d_call: NA; cdr3_aa: CASSQVRIVENTEAFF; cdr3_nt: TGTGCCAGCAGCCAAGTTAGGATAGTCGAGAACACTGAAGCTTTCTTT
clone_size: once; j_call: TRBJ2-5; v_call: TRBV18; d_call: NA; cdr3_aa: CASSPGQQETQYF; cdr3_nt: TGTGCCAGCTCACCGGGCCAGCAAGAGACCCAGTACTTC
clone_size: NA; j_call: TRBJ1-5; v_call: TRBV11-2; d_call: NA; cdr3_aa: CASQRAAGHQPQHF; cdr3_nt: TGTGCCAGTCAAAGAGCGGCAGGGCATCAGCCCCAGCATTTT
clone_size: NA; j_call: TRBJ2-5; v_call: TRBV7-6; d_call: TRBD1; cdr3_aa: CASSLVPAGGETQYF; cdr3_nt: TGTGCCAGCAGCTTAGTCCCAGCAGGGGGAGAGACCCAGTACTTC
clone_size: NA; j_call: TRBJ1-5; v_call: TRBV19; d_call: TRBD1; cdr3_aa: CASSLTGAANQPQHF; cdr3_nt: TGTGCCAGTAGCCTCACAGGGGCCGCCAATCAGCCCCAGCATTTT
clone_size: NA; j_call: TRBJ2-1; v_call: TRBV11-3; d_call: NA; cdr3_aa: CASSGNPSDELPDGEQFF; cdr3_nt: TGTGCCAGCAGCGGCAATCCCTCGGACGAACTCCCGGATGGTGAGCAGTTCTTC
clone_size: once; j_call: TRBJ2-3; v_call: TRBV6-5; d_call: NA; cdr3_aa: CASSPGVDTQYF; cdr3_nt: TGTGCCAGCAGTCCTGGGGTAGATACGCAGTATTTT
clone_size: NA; j_call: TRBJ1-2; v_call: TRBV21-1; d_call: NA; cdr3_aa: CASSILPGGGYGYTF; cdr3_nt: TGTGCCAGCAGCATCCTGCCAGGGGGCGGCTATGGCTACACCTTC
clone_size: NA; j_call: TRBJ2-1; v_call: TRBV2; d_call: NA; cdr3_aa: CASKQGSSYNEQFF; cdr3_nt: TGTGCCAGCAAGCAGGGCAGCTCCTACAATGAGCAGTTCTTC
clone_size: NA; j_call: TRBJ2-1; v_call: TRBV27; d_call: NA; cdr3_aa: CASSPGTARGNNEQFF; cdr3_nt: TGTGCCAGCAGTCCGGGGACGGCGAGGGGTAACAATGAGCAGTTCTTC
clone_size: NA; j_call: TRBJ2-6; v_call: TRBV27; d_call: NA; cdr3_aa: CASAGPANVLTF; cdr3_nt: TGTGCCTCCGCGGGGCCGGCCAACGTCCTGACTTTC
clone_size: few; j_call: TRBJ1-6; v_call: TRBV5-1; d_call: NA; cdr3_aa: CASRPQSLGNSPLHF; cdr3_nt: TGCGCCAGCAGACCACAGAGTCTCGGTAATTCACCCCTCCACTTT
clone_size: NA; j_call: TRBJ1-2; v_call: TRBV29-1; d_call: NA; cdr3_aa: CSVVPRTATNYGYTF; cdr3_nt: TGCAGCGTTGTACCGCGGACAGCCACTAACTATGGCTACACCTTC
clone_size: NA; j_call: TRBJ2-6; v_call: TRBV6-1; d_call: NA; cdr3_aa: CASRSEGANVLTF; cdr3_nt: TGTGCCAGCAGATCGGAGGGGGCCAACGTCCTGACTTTC
clone_size: NA; j_call: TRBJ1-2; v_call: TRBV6-1; d_call: NA; cdr3_aa: CASTPRGGGHYGYTF; cdr3_nt: TGTGCCAGCACTCCAAGGGGGGGCGGCCACTATGGCTACACCTTC
clone_size: NA; j_call: TRBJ2-1; v_call: TRBV9; d_call: TRBD2; cdr3_aa: CASSESGGGYNEQFF; cdr3_nt: TGTGCCAGCAGCGAGAGCGGGGGGGGCTACAATGAGCAGTTCTTC
clone_size: NA; j_call: TRBJ1-2; v_call: TRBV18; d_call: TRBD1; cdr3_aa: CASSEGASNGYTF; cdr3_nt: TGTGCCAGCTCAGAGGGGGCGAGTAATGGCTACACCTTC
clone_size: NA; j_call: TRBJ2-3; v_call: TRBV5-1; d_call: TRBD2; cdr3_aa: CASSLLGGSSTDTQYF; cdr3_nt: TGCGCCAGCAGCTTGCTCGGGGGGTCTAGCACAGATACGCAGTATTTT
clone_size: NA; j_call: TRBJ1-2; v_call: TRBV6-5; d_call: NA; cdr3_aa: CASSDDKYGYTF; cdr3_nt: TGTGCCAGCAGTGACGACAAATATGGCTACACCTTC
clone_size: NA; j_call: TRBJ2-5; v_call: TRBV4-2; d_call: NA; cdr3_aa: CASSQPQGVGTQYF; cdr3_nt: TGTGCCAGCAGCCAACCACAGGGAGTAGGGACCCAGTACTTC
clone_size: NA; j_call: TRBJ2-5; v_call: TRBV7-2; d_call: TRBD2; cdr3_aa: CASRISGDQETQYF; cdr3_nt: TGTGCCAGCAGGATTAGCGGGGATCAAGAGACCCAGTACTTC
clone_size: once; j_call: TRBJ1-1; v_call: TRBV18; d_call: NA; cdr3_aa: CASSPIRWTEAFF; cdr3_nt: TGTGCCAGCTCACCAATTAGGTGGACTGAAGCTTTCTTT
clone_size: NA; j_call: TRBJ1-2; v_call: TRBV13; d_call: NA; cdr3_aa: CASSLRQEAAGYTF; cdr3_nt: TGTGCCAGCAGCTTAAGACAGGAGGCGGCTGGCTACACCTTC
clone_size: NA; j_call: TRBJ2-3; v_call: TRBV11-3; d_call: TRBD2; cdr3_aa: CASSYGRTLAGASTDTQYF; cdr3_nt: TGTGCCAGCAGCTATGGGCGGACACTAGCGGGGGCTAGCACAGATACGCAGTATTTT
clone_size: NA; j_call: TRBJ1-1; v_call: TRBV11-1; d_call: NA; cdr3_aa: CASSLFRGAGTEAFF; cdr3_nt: TGTGCCAGCAGCTTATTCCGGGGTGCGGGCACTGAAGCTTTCTTT
clone_size: NA; j_call: TRBJ2-5; v_call: TRBV5-6; d_call: NA; cdr3_aa: CASTLDPGRQETQYF; cdr3_nt: TGTGCCAGCACCCTGGATCCGGGACGGCAAGAGACCCAGTACTTC
clone_size: NA; j_call: TRBJ1-1; v_call: TRBV7-9; d_call: NA; cdr3_aa: CASSFGGTNVGAFF; cdr3_nt: TGTGCCAGCAGCTTTGGCGGGACAAACGTAGGCGCTTTCTTT
clone_size: NA; j_call: TRBJ2-2; v_call: TRBV7-3; d_call: NA; cdr3_aa: CASSYSGDGELFF; cdr3_nt: TGTGCCAGCAGCTATTCCGGTGATGGGGAGCTGTTTTTT
clone_size: NA; j_call: TRBJ2-3; v_call: TRBV19; d_call: NA; cdr3_aa: CASRETTDTQYF; cdr3_nt: TGTGCCAGTAGAGAGACCACAGATACGCAGTATTTT
clone_size: NA; j_call: TRBJ1-1; v_call: TRBV7-2; d_call: NA; cdr3_aa: CASSQFVGANTEAFF; cdr3_nt: TGTGCCAGCAGCCAATTTGTAGGGGCAAACACTGAAGCTTTCTTT
clone_size: NA; j_call: TRBJ2-7; v_call: TRBV6-1; d_call: TRBD2; cdr3_aa: CASRASGGTEQYF; cdr3_nt: TGTGCCAGCCGGGCTAGCGGGGGGACCGAGCAGTACTTC
clone_size: NA; j_call: TRBJ2-6; v_call: TRBV4-3; d_call: NA; cdr3_aa: CASSQGFAGANVLTF; cdr3_nt: TGCGCCAGCAGCCAAGGGTTCGCTGGGGCCAACGTCCTGACTTTC
clone_size: NA; j_call: TRBJ2-3; v_call: TRBV5-8; d_call: NA; cdr3_aa: CASSFVSGFYDTQYF; cdr3_nt: TGTGCCAGCAGCTTCGTGTCCGGTTTCTATGATACGCAGTATTTT
clone_size: NA; j_call: TRBJ1-3; v_call: TRBV11-3; d_call: NA; cdr3_aa: CASSLYPPDAMGNTIYF; cdr3_nt: TGTGCCAGCAGCTTGTATCCGCCCGACGCGATGGGAAACACCATATATTTT
clone_size: NA; j_call: TRBJ1-3; v_call: TRBV13; d_call: NA; cdr3_aa: CASSLPGTKNTIYF; cdr3_nt: TGTGCCAGCAGCCTACCCGGGACCAAGAACACCATATATTTT
clone_size: NA; j_call: TRBJ2-7; v_call: TRBV11-2; d_call: TRBD2; cdr3_aa: CGPLSTAQRGLSSYEQYF; cdr3_nt: TGTGGCCCTCTGAGCACCGCCCAGCGGGGGTTAAGCTCCTACGAGCAGTACTTC
clone_size: NA; j_call: TRBJ1-6; v_call: TRBV28; d_call: NA; cdr3_aa: CASSSSGALGSPLHF; cdr3_nt: TGTGCCAGCAGTTCCTCAGGGGCCTTGGGGTCACCCCTCCACTTT
clone_size: once; j_call: TRBJ2-7; v_call: TRBV19; d_call: TRBD2; cdr3_aa: CASRAGGSYEQYF; cdr3_nt: TGTGCCAGTAGGGCGGGGGGTTCCTACGAGCAGTACTTC
clone_size: NA; j_call: TRBJ2-3; v_call: TRBV4-1; d_call: NA; cdr3_aa: CASSLSGGSTDTQYF; cdr3_nt: TGCGCCAGCAGCCTCTCAGGAGGGAGCACAGATACGCAGTATTTT
clone_size: NA; j_call: TRBJ2-6; v_call: TRBV9; d_call: NA; cdr3_aa: CASSAAGSGANVLTF; cdr3_nt: TGTGCCAGCAGCGCCGCAGGGAGTGGGGCCAACGTCCTGACTTTC
clone_size: NA; j_call: TRBJ2-3; v_call: TRBV11-1; d_call: TRBD2; cdr3_aa: CASSLLSGGASPSTDTQYF; cdr3_nt: TGTGCCAGCAGCTTACTTAGCGGGGGCGCCTCGCCATCCACAGATACGCAGTATTTT
clone_size: NA; j_call: TRBJ1-3; v_call: TRBV4-3; d_call: NA; cdr3_aa: CASSPEVTATSGNTIYF; cdr3_nt: TGCGCCAGCAGCCCGGAGGTGACGGCTACCTCTGGAAACACCATATATTTT
clone_size: NA; j_call: TRBJ2-3; v_call: TRBV5-6; d_call: TRBD1; cdr3_aa: CASRNTGGRTDTQYF; cdr3_nt: TGTGCCAGCAGGAATACAGGGGGCCGAACAGATACGCAGTATTTT
clone_size: NA; j_call: TRBJ2-5; v_call: TRBV29-1; d_call: TRBD1; cdr3_aa: CSVRDRATQETQYF; cdr3_nt: TGCAGCGTAAGGGACAGAGCAACCCAAGAGACCCAGTACTTC
clone_size: NA; j_call: TRBJ1-2; v_call: TRBV28; d_call: NA; cdr3_aa: CATNANYGYTF; cdr3_nt: TGTGCCACCAACGCAAACTATGGCTACACCTTC
clone_size: NA; j_call: TRBJ1-1; v_call: TRBV5-4; d_call: NA; cdr3_aa: CASSSNRGDTEAFF; cdr3_nt: TGTGCCAGCAGCTCCAATAGAGGGGACACTGAAGCTTTCTTT
clone_size: NA; j_call: TRBJ1-6; v_call: TRBV6-5; d_call: TRBD1; cdr3_aa: CASSYSRTGDSPLHF; cdr3_nt: TGTGCCAGCAGTTACTCGCGTACAGGGGATTCACCCCTCCACTTT
clone_size: NA; j_call: TRBJ2-7; v_call: TRBV28; d_call: NA; cdr3_aa: CASYYYEQYF; cdr3_nt: TGTGCCAGCTACTACTACGAGCAGTACTTC
clone_size: few; j_call: TRBJ1-1; v_call: TRBV2; d_call: NA; cdr3_aa: CASSVAFANTEAFF; cdr3_nt: TGTGCCAGCAGTGTGGCCTTTGCGAACACTGAAGCTTTCTTT
clone_size: NA; j_call: TRBJ1-2; v_call: TRBV29-1; d_call: NA; cdr3_aa: CSVAIGYGYTF; cdr3_nt: TGCAGCGTTGCGATTGGCTATGGCTACACCTTC
clone_size: NA; j_call: TRBJ1-1; v_call: TRBV6-5; d_call: NA; cdr3_aa: CASSYSRRGLEAFF; cdr3_nt: TGTGCCAGCAGTTACTCGAGGCGGGGGCTCGAAGCTTTCTTT